This T cell receptor (beta chain) emerged from a study of cytomegalovirus exposure and HLA in healthy donors. Study-wide context: The same platform as the 500 to 700 first-cohort repertoires was used for the 130 or so validation repertoires, a later analysis reported. General study points: TCR clusters originating in the first cohort tended to co-occur in the approximately 120 validation repertoires, according to a later analysis. Accounts indicate the classifier identified cytomegalovirus status with strong specificity and sensitivity. The authors confirmed in vitro that three CMV-associated chains were specific for CMV antigens.

V lost 3 bases and J 1 base, leaving 16 bases between the germline ends. This CDR3 contains 16 residues. Germline CDR1 SGHDT, CDR2 YYEEEE. As concerns this clone: Antigen: not known.

Clones were sequenced by immunoSEQ multiplex PCR, and TCRdb holds only the in-frame ones, with some missing. The sample shows tens of thousands of clones, approximately 93% of them seen only once. The source material was PBMCs. The origin of this receptor is a woman under 30 in good health and CMV-seronegative. This rearrangement joins TRBV5-6 to TRBJ2-5; D possibly corresponds to TRBD2 (5 bases). As DNA, the CDR3 is TGTGCCAGCAGCTACCCGGGGTGGAGTACCCAAGAGACCCAGTACTTC. Translation: CASSYPGWSTQETQYF. The full variable domain, its missing parts supplied by reference TRBV5-6 and TRBJ2-5, is DAGVTQSPTHLIKTRGQQVTLRCSPKSGHDTVSWYQQALGQGPQFIFQYYEEEERQRGNFPDRFSGHQFPNYSSELNVNALLLGDSALYLCASSYPGWSTQETQYFGPGTRLLVL.